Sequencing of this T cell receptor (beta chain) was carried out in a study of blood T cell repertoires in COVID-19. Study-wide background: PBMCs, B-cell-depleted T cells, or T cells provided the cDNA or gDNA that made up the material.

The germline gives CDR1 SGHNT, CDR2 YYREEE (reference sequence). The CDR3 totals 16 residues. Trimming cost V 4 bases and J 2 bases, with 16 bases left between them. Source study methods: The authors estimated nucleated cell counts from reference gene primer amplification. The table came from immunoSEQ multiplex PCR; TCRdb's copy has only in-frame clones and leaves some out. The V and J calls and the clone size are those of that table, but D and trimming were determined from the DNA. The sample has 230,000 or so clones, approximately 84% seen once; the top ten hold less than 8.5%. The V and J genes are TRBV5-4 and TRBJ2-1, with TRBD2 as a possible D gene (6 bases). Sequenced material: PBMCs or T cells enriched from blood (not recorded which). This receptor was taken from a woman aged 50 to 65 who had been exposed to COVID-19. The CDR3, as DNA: TGTGCCAGCAGCCCGTGGGGGGTCACTGCCTACAATGAGCAGTTCTTC. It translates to CASSPWGVTAYNEQFF.